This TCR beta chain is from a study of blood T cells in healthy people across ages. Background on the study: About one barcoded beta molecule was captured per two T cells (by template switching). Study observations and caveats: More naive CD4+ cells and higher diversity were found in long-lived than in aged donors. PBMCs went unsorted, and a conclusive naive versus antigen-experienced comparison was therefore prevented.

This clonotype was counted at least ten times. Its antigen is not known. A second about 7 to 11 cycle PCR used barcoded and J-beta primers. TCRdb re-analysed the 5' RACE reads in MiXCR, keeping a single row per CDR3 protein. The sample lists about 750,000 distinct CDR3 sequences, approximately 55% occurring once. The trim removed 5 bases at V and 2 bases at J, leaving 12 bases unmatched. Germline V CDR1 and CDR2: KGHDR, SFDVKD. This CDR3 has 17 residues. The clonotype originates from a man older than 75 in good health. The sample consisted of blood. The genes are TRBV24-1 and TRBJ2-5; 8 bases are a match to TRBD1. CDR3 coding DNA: TGTGCCACCAGTGGCCCAGCCTCAGGGGGCCGTCAAGAGACCCAGTACTTC. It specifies CATSGPASGGRQETQYF.